This T cell receptor beta chain was recovered during a study of monozygotic twins with inflammatory bowel disease (dated by TCRdb to the late 2010s). Concerning the study at large: The complete study included 28 monozygotic twin pairs: 19 IBD-discordant Danish pairs and nine German pairs, of which four were IBD-concordant and five were IBD-discordant. Disease-associated traits were sought mainly through comparisons between IBD patients and their genetically identical healthy co-twins within discordant pairs. Each individual had, on average, about 151 000 unique TCRalpha sequences and 181 000 unique TCRbeta sequences available for analysis.

The library was made by 5' RACE. Each TCR library was prepared from 3,500 to 4,500 ng of total RNA. For each sample, cDNA was synthesized in eight separate reactions using SMARTScribe reverse transcriptase. During cDNA synthesis, template switching introduced unique molecular identifiers that contained a 6-nucleotide sample barcode. Amplification of TCRalpha and TCRbeta cDNA involved two nested PCRs of 16 and 9 cycles, and each PCR was followed by bead purification. Before amplification, the cDNA was treated with uracil DNA-glycosylase and purified using the QIAquick PCR purification kit. In the second PCR, Illumina TruSeq-compatible adapters and sample-specific barcodes were added. TapeStation and Qubit were used to check library quality and concentration, and around 5.3 ng of each library was pooled. Sequencing of pooled libraries was carried out on an Illumina HiSeq2500 single-index Rapid Run using 2 x 100 bp reads and custom sequencing primers. Per the authors' processing: PCR and sequencing errors were corrected by UMI-based consensus assembly using MiGEC version 1.2.6. V(D)J alignment, clonotype assembly and CDR3 extraction were performed with MiXCR version 2.1.1. To normalise gene usage, clonotype sharing and MAIT/NKT TCR abundance, the top 1000, 10 000 and 20 000 clonotypes in each sample were analysed. Diversity was computed as the inverse Simpson index with the vegan R package after downsampling to 27 000 UMIs. Paired Mann-Whitney U tests were applied to discordant twin pairs, with Benjamini-Hochberg correction for multiple testing. With the reads reprocessed by TCRdb, a single entry stands for each CDR3 protein sequence and no DNA is reported. These V and J calls derive from TCRdb rather than the authors' analysis. The table for this sample shows roughly 300,000 distinct CDR3 sequences. The ten largest clones take up roughly 5.3% of the sample.

As concerns this clonotype: Its antigen specificity is not known.

Broader findings and caveats from the paper: The results gave no support for a single strong signal or clonotype linked to IBD. The analysis was unable to tell apart different T cell subtypes. TCRbeta repertoire diversity, by inverse Simpson index, was decreased in IBD patients compared with their healthy co-twins. Differing immunosuppressive treatments among patients may have added background noise and inter-individual variability to the repertoires. Repertoire similarity did not differ between concordant and discordant twins, which could be due to limited statistical power. IBD patients shared fewer clonotypes with other individuals than healthy twins did, most markedly in patients showing signs of disease activity.

From each donor, an approximately 2.5 ml peripheral blood sample was drawn into PAXgene tubes and stored at -80 degrees C. Without any T cell sorting, total RNA was extracted from whole blood using the PAXgene blood miRNA kit on an automated QIAcube. Deep TCRalpha and TCRbeta repertoire profiling with unique molecular barcoding was performed on peripheral blood of monozygotic twin pairs concordant or discordant for inflammatory bowel disease. Smoking habits were recorded for all twin pairs, and individuals were classified as current, former or never smokers. CDR1 and CDR2 (MNHEY, SVGEGT) derive from the germline V gene. Measured from the cysteine to the phenylalanine, the CDR3 is 20 residues long. Nucleotide data are not available.

The sample comprised blood. The sequence joins TRBV6-2 or TRBV6-3 to TRBJ2-2; TCRdb lists TRBD1, though no DNA is available to test this call. This TCR was recovered from a human donor with ulcerative colitis or Crohn's disease, or a healthy co-twin of an affected twin (not recorded which). CDR3 region: CASSYSPKYRGRKGTGELFF.